The subject of this entry is one TCR beta chain. The CDR3 has 14 residues. Germline assignment: CDR1 MNHEY and CDR2 SMNVEV (reference sequence). The V end was cut by 5 bases, the J end by 6 bases, with 14 bases between. The data originate from a study of blood T cell repertoires in COVID-19. Overall study: Italy, Spain and the United States were the sources of the convalescent and acute COVID-19 samples.

In the authors' methods: Counts of nucleated cells, estimated from reference gene primer amplification, were obtained. Libraries were prepared by immunoSEQ multiplex PCR; TCRdb keeps only in-frame clonotypes and omits some of them. Clone size and the V and J calls come from that table; the DNA yielded D and trimming. The sample carries some 110,000 clones, 65% to 80% recorded once. The source material was peripheral blood. The chain joins TRBV27 to TRBJ2-1; maybe TRBD2 (5 bases). The TCR was taken from a man in his sixties or seventies with acute or convalescent COVID-19. CDR3 nucleotide sequence: TGTGCCAGCAGTAAGGCTAGCACTGCCAATGAGCAGTTCTTC. Translated, it gives CASSKASTANEQFF.